The rows below give T cell receptor beta chains drawn from one sample of a study of T cell repertoires in cytomegalovirus infection. Each CDR3 protein gets one entry after TCRdb re-called the reads with MiXCR. The table includes 200,000 to 250,000 distinct CDR3 sequences, roughly 6.5% detected once. The sequenced sample was PBMCs. The source is a human donor in good health (CMV status not recorded). Some clones in this sample may be carry-over from other donors' samples. The CDR3 runs from the conserved cysteine through the conserved F or W. Each record gives: CDR3 DNA, CDR3 protein, clone size, D gene, J gene, V gene. A D gene is named only where the DNA matches it firmly. Clone size is not always given. Where it is, it says once, few, many or a class for expanded clones.

TGTGCCAGCAGCTCCGCGGGACAGGGGGCAACGGGCGGGGAGCTGTTTTTT	CASSSAGQGATGGELFF	many	TRBD1	TRBJ2-2	TRBV7-6
TGTGCCAGTCACCCGGACAGGGGAGGTTTAGGTCAGCCCCAGCATTTT	CASHPDRGGLGQPQHF	few	TRBD1	TRBJ1-5	TRBV19
TGTGCCAGCAGAGAAACAGGGGGCTATGGCTACACCTTC	CASRETGGYGYTF	.	TRBD1	TRBJ1-2	TRBV6-5
TGTGCCAGCAGTAGGGCAGGGGGCCTCAATCAGCCCCAGCATTTT	CASSRAGGLNQPQHF	many	TRBD1	TRBJ1-5	TRBV28
TGTGCCAGCAGCTTCGGCCATAGCGGGGGGGCCAAAAACATTCAGTACTTC	CASSFGHSGGAKNIQYF	many	TRBD2	TRBJ2-4	TRBV7-2
TGCAGTGCTAGAAACCAACCGGCGGCGGGACTAGCGGACCCAAGGGGGGATACGCAGTATTTT	CSARNQPAAGLADPRGDTQYF	many	TRBD2	TRBJ2-3	TRBV20-1
TGCAGTGCTGGGGCCCGGGACTTAGCAGATACGCAGTATTTT	CSAGARDLADTQYF	many	.	TRBJ2-3	TRBV20-1
TGTGCCAGCAGTTTTATTCCCACACACGAGCAGTACTTC	CASSFIPTHEQYF	many	.	TRBJ2-7	TRBV12-3/TRBV12-4
TGTGCCAGCGCCGACAGGGGCAATGAGCAGTTCTTC	CASADRGNEQFF	many	TRBD1	TRBJ2-1	TRBV6-6
TGTGCCGTGAACGTGGCTTTCTTT	CAVNVAFF	many	.	TRBJ1-1	TRBV7-9
TGTGCCAGCAGCTCCCTCGTCCGGGACAGGGAATCTGGAAACACCATATATTTT	CASSSLVRDRESGNTIYF	many	TRBD1	TRBJ1-3	TRBV7-8
TGTACCAGCAGCTTAGCGAATCAGCCCCAGCATTTT	CTSSLANQPQHF	.	.	TRBJ1-5	TRBV7-9
TGCGCCAGCAGTGAACAGGGAGGGAACACTGAAGCTTTCTTT	CASSEQGGNTEAFF	many	.	TRBJ1-1	TRBV10-2
TGTGCCAGCAGCTTGTCTCAGTGGAACACTGAAGCTTTCTTT	CASSLSQWNTEAFF	many	.	TRBJ1-1	TRBV7-2
TGCGCCAGCAGCCAAGATCTTACGGGGCTCTCTGGAAACACCATATATTTT	CASSQDLTGLSGNTIYF	few	.	TRBJ1-3	TRBV4-3
TGTGCCAGCAGCTTAGTCCTAGCGGGAATCTACAATGAGCAGTTCTTC	CASSLVLAGIYNEQFF	.	TRBD2	TRBJ2-1	TRBV7-2
TGCAGTGCTGGCCCCACGTCGGACTATAGCAATCAGCCCCAGCATTTT	CSAGPTSDYSNQPQHF	many	.	TRBJ1-5	TRBV20-1
TGTGCCAGCCGCTTCGACAGGGGGACCGGGGAGCTGTTTTTT	CASRFDRGTGELFF	many	TRBD1	TRBJ2-2	TRBV19
TGCAGTGCTAGAGACCCCGTTGGGGCAGATACGCAGTATTTT	CSARDPVGADTQYF	many	.	TRBJ2-3	TRBV20-1
TGCAGTGCCACCCTAGCGGGGGTTAGCACAGATACGCAGTATTTT	CSATLAGVSTDTQYF	many	TRBD2	TRBJ2-3	TRBV20-1
TGCAGTGCTAGAACCACTACAGGGGGCGGCACTGAAGCTTTCTTT	CSARTTTGGGTEAFF	many	TRBD1	TRBJ1-1	TRBV20-1
TGTGCCAGCACCCCGAGGGGGGGCGCGACTGGCTACACCTTC	CASTPRGGATGYTF	many	.	TRBJ1-2	TRBV7-2
TGCAGTGCTACCAGGCTGGTTGGGGAGACCCAGTACTTC	CSATRLVGETQYF	few	.	TRBJ2-5	TRBV20-1
TGTGCCAGTAGTATCCCCGCGGGCAGGGGTTCCGGGAACACTGAAGCTTTCTTT	CASSIPAGRGSGNTEAFF	many	.	TRBJ1-1	TRBV19
TGCAGTGCCCTAGGTAAAAGGGCCAAAAACATTCAGTACTTC	CSALGKRAKNIQYF	many	.	TRBJ2-4	TRBV20-1
TGTGCCAGCAGGGGGTCCTTGCTCTCTGGAAACACCATATATTTT	CASRGSLLSGNTIYF	many	.	TRBJ1-3	TRBV12-3/TRBV12-4
TGCGCCAGCAGCTTGGGCCTACACGGGACAGGGACCTACAATGAGCAGTTCTTC	CASSLGLHGTGTYNEQFF	many	TRBD1	TRBJ2-1	TRBV5-1
TGTGCCACCAGCAGAGTTGCCGGGGCCCAGGGCCGAGGTGGCTACACCTTC	CATSRVAGAQGRGGYTF	many	.	TRBJ1-2	TRBV15
TGTGCCACCGGAGGGGAAAGGTTCTCTGGGGCCAACGTCCTGACTTTC	CATGGERFSGANVLTF	many	.	TRBJ2-6	TRBV6-2/TRBV6-3
TGTGCCAGCAGCTTACCTGGGACTAGCGGGCGATTCCTGAATGAGCAGTTCTTC	CASSLPGTSGRFLNEQFF	.	TRBD2	TRBJ2-1	TRBV7-3
TGCGCCAGCAGATGGACAGGGAGTAACGAGCAGTACTTC	CASRWTGSNEQYF	many	TRBD1	TRBJ2-7	TRBV5-1
TGTGCCACCGCCGGGACAGGGGTGTTAGTTGAGCAGTTCTTC	CATAGTGVLVEQFF	few	TRBD1	TRBJ2-1	TRBV28
TGTGCCAGCAGTTCAGGGGACAGGGGGGCTGAAGCTTTCTTT	CASSSGDRGAEAFF	many	TRBD1	TRBJ1-1	TRBV27
TGTGCCAGCAGTAGGGGTAATGGCAATCAGCCCCAGCATTTT	CASSRGNGNQPQHF	many	.	TRBJ1-5	TRBV6-5
TGTGCCAGCAGTGACCAATCCTACAATGAGCAGTTCTTC	CASSDQSYNEQFF	many	.	TRBJ2-1	TRBV7-2
TGTGCCAGCAGCCAAGTGGCGGGCGGGGATGGCTACACCTTC	CASSQVAGGDGYTF	once	.	TRBJ1-2	TRBV3-1
TGTGCCAGTTTTCCTGCGGGGGTTAAGGCCGGGGAGCTGTTTTTT	CASFPAGVKAGELFF	many	TRBD2	TRBJ2-2	TRBV28
TGTGCCAGCAGTTTCGGGGCGGGGACCGCGGGGACGCAGTATTTT	CASSFGAGTAGTQYF	many	.	TRBJ2-3	TRBV28
TGTGCCAGCAGTTACCCCGGCGGCGGGGGCCAAAACACCGGGGAGCTGTTTTTT	CASSYPGGGGQNTGELFF	.	.	TRBJ2-2	TRBV6-2/TRBV6-3
TGTGCCAGCAGTGAACTGACCCAGGGGTTCGACTATGGCTACACCTTC	CASSELTQGFDYGYTF	few	.	TRBJ1-2	TRBV2
TGCAGCATATCCGGGACAGCTTACGAGCAGTACTTC	CSISGTAYEQYF	many	TRBD1	TRBJ2-7	TRBV29-1
TGTGCCAGCAGCCCACTAGCGGGGGGCCGAGAACAGCAGTACTTC	CASSPLAGGREQQYF	many	TRBD2	TRBJ2-7	TRBV7-9
TGCAGTGCGGAACTAGCGGGGTACACAGATACGCAGTATTTT	CSAELAGYTDTQYF	many	TRBD2	TRBJ2-3	TRBV20-1
TGTGCCAGCAGCTTAGCGTCAGTCCAGAACACTGAAGCTTTCTTT	CASSLASVQNTEAFF	many	.	TRBJ1-1	TRBV7-2
TGTGCCAGCAGCTTAGGAAGGGACAACAACTTGAACACTGAAGCTTTCTTT	CASSLGRDNNLNTEAFF	many	.	TRBJ1-1	TRBV7-9
TGTGCCAGCAGCGACAGGGCGTTTACCTACGAGCAGTACTTC	CASSDRAFTYEQYF	.	TRBD1	TRBJ2-7	TRBV5-5